A selection of T cell receptor beta chains follows, all from one sample in a study of T cells after yellow fever vaccination. TCRdb re-called the 5' RACE reads through MiXCR, storing one row per CDR3 protein. The sample lists under 200,000 distinct CDR3 sequences, roughly 9.6% seen once, with 35% to 45% in the top ten. The sample in question was CD8+ T cells sorted from PBMCs, obtained 15 days after the yellow fever booster vaccination. These TCRs come from a man aged 18-30 years who received the YFV17D yellow fever vaccine. Each CDR3 is given with its conserved first and last residue. D genes are given only for firm matches. Clone size is not always given. Where it is, it says once, few, many or a class for expanded clones.

cdr3_aa	cdr3_nt	d_call	j_call	clone_size	v_call
CASSYSGQGYEQYF	TGTGCCAGCAGTTACTCAGGTCAGGGGTACGAGCAGTACTTC	-	TRBJ2-7	few	TRBV6-5
CSASTTRGGDTQYF	TGCAGTGCGAGCACAACGCGGGGTGGCGATACGCAGTATTTT	-	TRBJ2-3	many	TRBV20-1
CASSDSGTNEQFF	TGTGCCAGCAGTGACTCAGGGACCAATGAGCAGTTCTTC	-	TRBJ2-1	few	TRBV6-4
CASSLARGANSPLHF	TGTGCCAGCAGCTTAGCGCGGGGGGCGAATTCACCCCTCCACTTT	-	TRBJ1-6	few	TRBV7-6
CASSRGGTGELFF	TGTGCCAGCAGTCGGGGGGGGACCGGGGAGCTGTTTTTT	TRBD2	TRBJ2-2	-	TRBV5-4
CASSLGAGLTEAFF	TGTGCCAGTTCGCTGGGGGCCGGTCTGACTGAAGCTTTCTTT	-	TRBJ1-1	few	TRBV19
CASSLVIGGGGYGYTF	TGTGCCAGCAGCTTAGTGATAGGAGGGGGTGGCTATGGCTACACCTTC	-	TRBJ1-2	few	TRBV7-8
CAISGSTGTSPNEQFF	TGTGCCATCAGTGGCAGTACCGGGACTAGCCCCAATGAGCAGTTCTTC	TRBD2	TRBJ2-1	-	TRBV10-3
CASSQVIGGREPQHF	TGCGCCAGCAGCCAAGTAATTGGGGGGCGTGAGCCCCAGCATTTT	-	TRBJ1-5	-	TRBV4-3
CASSRGTGLDSPLHF	TGTGCCAGCAGCCGAGGGACAGGGTTGGATTCACCCCTCCACTTT	TRBD1	TRBJ1-6	few	TRBV12-3/TRBV12-4
CASRKTSGGTFYNEQFF	TGTGCCAGCAGAAAAACTAGCGGGGGAACGTTCTACAATGAGCAGTTCTTC	TRBD2	TRBJ2-1	once	TRBV12-3/TRBV12-4
CASAASSYNEQFF	TGTGCCAGCGCCGCGAGCTCCTACAATGAGCAGTTCTTC	-	TRBJ2-1	-	TRBV7-2
CASRPRGGPLNEQFF	TGTGCCAGCAGACCCCGGGGGGGCCCGTTGAATGAGCAGTTCTTC	TRBD2	TRBJ2-1	many	TRBV6-6
CASSQVLGSPLHF	TGCGCCAGCAGCCAAGTCTTAGGGTCACCCCTCCACTTT	-	TRBJ1-6	many	TRBV4-3
CASSQGPDTQYF	TGTGCCAGCAGCCAGGGCCCAGATACGCAGTATTTT	-	TRBJ2-3	few	TRBV7-9
CASSLGGAWQFF	TGTGCCAGCAGCTTAGGTGGAGCTTGGCAGTTCTTC	-	TRBJ2-1	-	TRBV7-9